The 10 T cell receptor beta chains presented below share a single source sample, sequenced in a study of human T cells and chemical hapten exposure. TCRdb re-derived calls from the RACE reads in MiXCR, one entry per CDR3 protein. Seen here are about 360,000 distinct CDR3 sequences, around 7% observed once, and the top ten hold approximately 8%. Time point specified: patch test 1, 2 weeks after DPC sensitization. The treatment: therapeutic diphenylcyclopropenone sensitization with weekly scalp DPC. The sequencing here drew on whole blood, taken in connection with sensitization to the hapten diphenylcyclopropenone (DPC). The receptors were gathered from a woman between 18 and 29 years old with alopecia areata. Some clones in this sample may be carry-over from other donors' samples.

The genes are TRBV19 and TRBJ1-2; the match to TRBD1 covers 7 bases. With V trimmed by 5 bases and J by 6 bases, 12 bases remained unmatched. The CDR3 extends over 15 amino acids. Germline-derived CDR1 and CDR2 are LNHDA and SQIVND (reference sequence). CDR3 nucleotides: TGTGCCAGTAGTTCCTACGGGACAGCGCTTGATGGCTACACCTTC. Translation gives CASSSYGTALDGYTF.

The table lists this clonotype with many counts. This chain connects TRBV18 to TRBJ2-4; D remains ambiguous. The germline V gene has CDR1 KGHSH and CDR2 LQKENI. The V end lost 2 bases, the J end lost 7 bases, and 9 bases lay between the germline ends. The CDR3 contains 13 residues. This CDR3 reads CASSPGPDNIQYF. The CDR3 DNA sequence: TGTGCCAGCTCACCAGGGCCAGATAACATTCAGTACTTC.

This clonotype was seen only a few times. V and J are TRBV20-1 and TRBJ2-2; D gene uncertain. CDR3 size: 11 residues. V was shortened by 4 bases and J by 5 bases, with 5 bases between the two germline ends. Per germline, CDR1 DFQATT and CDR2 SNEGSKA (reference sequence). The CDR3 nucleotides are TGCAGTGCTACACTTACCGGGGAGCTGTTTTTT. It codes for CSATLTGELFF.

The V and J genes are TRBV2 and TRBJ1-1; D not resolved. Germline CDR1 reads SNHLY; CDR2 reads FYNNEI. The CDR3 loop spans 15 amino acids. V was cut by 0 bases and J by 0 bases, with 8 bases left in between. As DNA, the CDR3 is TGTGCCAGCAGTGAAGCGCTTGGGATGAACACTGAAGCTTTCTTT. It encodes CASSEALGMNTEAFF.

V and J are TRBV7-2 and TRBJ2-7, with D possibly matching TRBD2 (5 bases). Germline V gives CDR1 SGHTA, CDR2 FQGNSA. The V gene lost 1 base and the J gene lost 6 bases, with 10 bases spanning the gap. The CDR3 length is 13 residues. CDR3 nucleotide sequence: TGTGCCAGCAGCTTAGGTGGAGGACGCGAGCAGTACTTC. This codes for CASSLGGGREQYF.

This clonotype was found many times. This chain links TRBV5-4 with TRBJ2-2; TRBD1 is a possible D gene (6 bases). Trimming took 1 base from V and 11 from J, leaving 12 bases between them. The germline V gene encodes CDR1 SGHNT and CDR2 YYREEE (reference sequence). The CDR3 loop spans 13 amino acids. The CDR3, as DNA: TGTGCCAGCAGCTTGATGGGGGCCTTAGAGCTGTTTTTT. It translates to CASSLMGALELFF.

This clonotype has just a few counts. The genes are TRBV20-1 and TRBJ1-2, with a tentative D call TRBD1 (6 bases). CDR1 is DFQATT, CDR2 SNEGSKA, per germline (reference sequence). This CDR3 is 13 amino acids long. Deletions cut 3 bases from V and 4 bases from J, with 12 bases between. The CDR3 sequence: CSASLGTTYGYTF. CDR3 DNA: TGCAGTGCTAGTCTCGGGACAACCTATGGCTACACCTTC.

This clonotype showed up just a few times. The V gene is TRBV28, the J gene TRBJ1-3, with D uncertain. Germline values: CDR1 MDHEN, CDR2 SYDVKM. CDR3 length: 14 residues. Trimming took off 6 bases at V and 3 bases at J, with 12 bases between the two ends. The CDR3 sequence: CASSPGRVGNTIYF. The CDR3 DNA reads TGTGCCAGCAGCCCCGGGAGGGTTGGAAACACCATATATTTT.

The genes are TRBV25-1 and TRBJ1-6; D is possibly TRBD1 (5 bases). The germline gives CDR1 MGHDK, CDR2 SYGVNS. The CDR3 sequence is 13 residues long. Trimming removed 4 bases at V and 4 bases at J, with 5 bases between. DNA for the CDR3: TGTGCCAGCAGTGGGGGGTATAATTCACCCCTCCACTTT. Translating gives CASSGGYNSPLHF.

The CDR3 region is CASSKRTELSYEQYF. CDR3 coding DNA: TGTGCCAGCAGTAAACGGACAGAGCTCTCCTACGAGCAGTACTTC. The chain has TRBV6-5 and TRBJ2-7, with D possibly being TRBD1 (6 bases). Trimming shortened V by 5 bases and J by 0 bases, and 14 bases separated the two germline ends. The CDR3 has 15 amino acids. Germline lookup yields CDR1 MNHEY and CDR2 SVGAGI.